These T cell receptor beta chains were read from a single sample in a study of blood T cell repertoires in COVID-19. The table came from immunoSEQ multiplex PCR; TCRdb's copy has only in-frame clones and leaves some out. The repertoire holds 190,000 or so clones, with around 90% as singletons. The sequencing sample was made of peripheral blood. These receptors were taken from a man between 40 and 49 years old with acute or convalescent COVID-19. Both conserved end residues are part of each CDR3. A D gene is named only where the DNA matches it firmly. Rows give clone size only sometimes, using once, few, many, or a class for an expanded clone.

abundance,j_gene,v_gene,d_gene,CDR3nt,CDR3aa
NA,TRBJ1-2,TRBV2,NA,TGTGCCAGCAGTGAAGCGTCCCTGTACTATGGCTACACCTTC,CASSEASLYYGYTF
NA,TRBJ1-1,TRBV29-1,NA,TGCAGCGTTGAAGAGTCCGCAGGGTGGCGGACTGAAGCTTTCTTT,CSVEESAGWRTEAFF
NA,TRBJ2-3,TRBV11-2,TRBD2,TGTGCCAGCAGCCCTATAGCGGGGGTAAGCACAGATACGCAGTATTTT,CASSPIAGVSTDTQYF
NA,TRBJ2-3,TRBV7-2,NA,TGTGCCAGCAGCTTAGTAGGAGGGGCCCCCACAGATACGCAGTATTTT,CASSLVGGAPTDTQYF
NA,TRBJ2-2,TRBV2,TRBD1,TGTGCCAGCACCAAGGACAGGGGGGCCGGGGAGCTGTTTTTT,CASTKDRGAGELFF
NA,TRBJ1-5,TRBV3-1/TRBV3-2,NA,TGTGCCAGCAGCCAAGAGAGCGTAGGTCAGCCCCAGCATTTT,CASSQESVGQPQHF
NA,TRBJ2-7,TRBV5-8,NA,TGTGCCAGCAGCCTGGTCGCCTACGAGCAGTACTTC,CASSLVAYEQYF
once,TRBJ2-1,TRBV13,TRBD1,TGTGCCAGCAGGTCGACAGGGGCAAACAATGAGCAGTTCTTC,CASRSTGANNEQFF
NA,TRBJ2-7,TRBV4-1,TRBD2,TGCGCCAGCAGCCAAGATAGCGGGGGCCTTTCCTACGAGCAGTACTTC,CASSQDSGGLSYEQYF
NA,TRBJ1-5,TRBV7-2,TRBD1,TGTGCCAGCAGCCAAGACAGGGTCAGCAATCAGCCCCAGCATTTT,CASSQDRVSNQPQHF
NA,TRBJ1-2,TRBV6-5,NA,TGTGCCAGCGGGAACAGGGTGTATGGCTACACCTTC,CASGNRVYGYTF
NA,TRBJ2-1,TRBV5-8,NA,TGTGCCAGCAGCTCGGGACTCAGCTCCTACAATGAGCAGTTCTTC,CASSSGLSSYNEQFF
NA,TRBJ1-5,TRBV2,NA,TGTGCCAGCAGTGAGCTGGCAGGATTGAATCAGCCCCAGCATTTT,CASSELAGLNQPQHF
NA,TRBJ2-7,TRBV6-6,NA,TGTGCCAGCAGTTACTTAGATACGGGAGAGCAGTACTTC,CASSYLDTGEQYF
NA,TRBJ2-7,TRBV28,NA,TGTGCCAGCAGTTTAGTAGGGGCCGAGCAGTACTTC,CASSLVGAEQYF
NA,TRBJ2-1,TRBV29-1,NA,TGCAGCGTCGGGGTCTCCTCCCCCTACAATGAGCAGTTCTTC,CSVGVSSPYNEQFF
NA,TRBJ1-4,TRBV25-1,NA,TGTGCCAGCAGTGAATTCCGGGGTCTGGAGGAAAAACTGTTTTTT,CASSEFRGLEEKLFF
NA,TRBJ2-1,TRBV11-3,TRBD2,TGTGCCAGCAGTAGACCCCGCGGGGGGGCCAAGGATGAGCAGTTCTTC,CASSRPRGGAKDEQFF
once,TRBJ1-4,TRBV18,TRBD1,TGTGCCAGCTCATCTCAGGGGGTCAGGGCGAATGAAAAACTGTTTTTT,CASSSQGVRANEKLFF
NA,TRBJ1-2,TRBV7-2,NA,TGTGCCAGCAGCTTAAATGCCAGGGTTGGGGGCTACACCTTC,CASSLNARVGGYTF
NA,TRBJ1-2,TRBV6-6,TRBD1,TGTGCCAGCAGTTATTCCGGGACAGCCTATGGCTACACCTTC,CASSYSGTAYGYTF
NA,TRBJ1-1,TRBV19,TRBD1,TGTGCCAGTAGTTCATACAGGGGGCGAAACACTGAAGCTTTCTTT,CASSSYRGRNTEAFF
NA,TRBJ2-3,TRBV5-4,NA,TGTGCCAGCGCCGAGGGGGGGATCACAGATACGCAGTATTTT,CASAEGGITDTQYF
NA,TRBJ2-2,TRBV4-1,TRBD1,TGCGCCAGCAGCTTGCTGGGACAGACCGCCGGGGAGCTGTTTTTT,CASSLLGQTAGELFF
NA,TRBJ2-5,TRBV25-1,TRBD1,TGTGCCAGCAGTGCCAGGGGGAGTCGGGAGACCCAGTACTTC,CASSARGSRETQYF
NA,TRBJ1-2,TRBV27,TRBD1,TGTGCCAGCAGTTTACTGGGACAGTCTAACTATGGCTACACCTTC,CASSLLGQSNYGYTF
NA,TRBJ1-1,TRBV30,NA,TGTGCCTGGATTGGAGCGGACAGAAGGAACACTGAAGCTTTCTTT,CAWIGADRRNTEAFF
NA,TRBJ1-1,TRBV19,NA,TGTGCCAGTAGATTTTCGGGCAGGGCCGCTGAAGCTTTCTTT,CASRFSGRAAEAFF
NA,TRBJ1-2,TRBV3-1/TRBV3-2,TRBD1,TGTGCCAGCAGCCACAGGACAGGGAGAGATTTCGGCTACACCTTC,CASSHRTGRDFGYTF
NA,TRBJ1-2,TRBV18,TRBD1,TGTGCCAGCTCCCCCGGGACAGCCTATGGCTACACCTTC,CASSPGTAYGYTF
NA,TRBJ2-1,TRBV18,TRBD1,TGTGCCAGCTCACTGAATCCGGGACAGTTCTTTTATGAGCAGTTCTTC,CASSLNPGQFFYEQFF
NA,TRBJ2-2,TRBV13,TRBD1,TGTGCCAGCAGCTTAGTTGGACAGGGGGTAGTCGGGGAGCTGTTTTTT,CASSLVGQGVVGELFF
NA,TRBJ2-1,TRBV10-2,NA,TGCGCCAGTACCAGGGGTAACGACAATGAGCAGTTCTTC,CASTRGNDNEQFF
once,TRBJ1-4,TRBV18,NA,TGTGCCAGCTCACCTTCCGCCAGGGCCTTGGGCGGAAAACTGTTTTTT,CASSPSARALGGKLFF
NA,TRBJ1-2,TRBV6-6,NA,TGTGCCAGCAGCTCGCGGGAGGATGGCTACACCTTC,CASSSREDGYTF
NA,TRBJ1-2,TRBV5-4,TRBD1,TGTGCCAGCAGCTTGGGACAGGGACTTTACTATGGCTACACCTTC,CASSLGQGLYYGYTF
NA,TRBJ2-6,TRBV12-3/TRBV12-4,TRBD1,TGTGCCAGCAAAAACAGGGGTTCCGACGTCCTGACTTTC,CASKNRGSDVLTF
NA,TRBJ2-7,TRBV19,TRBD1,TGTGCCAGTCGGGACAGGGGGGGCTCCTACGAGCAGTACTTC,CASRDRGGSYEQYF
once,TRBJ2-1,TRBV9,TRBD2,TGTGCCAGCAGCGGCGAACTAGCGGTTCGCAATGAGCAGTTCTTC,CASSGELAVRNEQFF
NA,TRBJ2-2,TRBV5-1,NA,TGCGCCAGCAGCTTGGAAGTCGCGGGGGCCCTAAACACCGGGGAGCTGTTTTTT,CASSLEVAGALNTGELFF
NA,TRBJ1-3,TRBV5-4,NA,TGTGCCAGCAGCTTGGCGGGGATCTCTGGAAACACCATATATTTT,CASSLAGISGNTIYF
NA,TRBJ2-5,TRBV6-1,TRBD2,TGTGCCAGCAGTGATAATCCCTTAGCGGGGATAAAAGAGACCCAGTACTTC,CASSDNPLAGIKETQYF
NA,TRBJ2-6,TRBV29-1,TRBD1,TGCAGCGTTGAGTTACAGGGGACCGGATCCTCTGGGGCCAACGTCCTGACTTTC,CSVELQGTGSSGANVLTF
once,TRBJ1-2,TRBV18,TRBD1,TGTGCCAGCTCGCCGAACCTCGTAGACAGGGCCTATGGCTACACCTTC,CASSPNLVDRAYGYTF
NA,TRBJ2-6,TRBV27,NA,TGTGCCAGCAGTTTCGGCGCGGGCGGGGCCAACGTCCTGACTTTC,CASSFGAGGANVLTF
NA,TRBJ2-1,TRBV4-2,NA,TGTGCCAGCAGCCAAGATCTCGCGGGGGCTTACAATGAGCAGTTCTTC,CASSQDLAGAYNEQFF
NA,TRBJ1-5,TRBV5-5,TRBD1,TGTGCCAGCAGCTTTGACAGGGGTGGTCAGCCCCAGCATTTT,CASSFDRGGQPQHF
NA,TRBJ2-7,TRBV12-3/TRBV12-4,TRBD2,TGTGCCAGCAGCCCCGGGGAGGGCACCGAGCAGTACTTC,CASSPGEGTEQYF